This T cell receptor (beta chain) is drawn from a study of T-cell memory formation after mild COVID-19. CDR3 size: 16 residues. J lost 6 bases, V lost 3 bases, and 12 bases had no gene match. Germline lookup yields CDR1 KGHDR and CDR2 SFDVKD. TCRdb re-analysed the 5' RACE reads in MiXCR, keeping a single row per CDR3 protein. The sample has hundreds of thousands of distinct CDR3 sequences, roughly 18% seen once. The rearrangement joins TRBV24-1 to TRBJ2-7; 8 bases match TRBD1. The sample comprised PBMCs or a T cell subset sorted from them (not recorded which). The receptor comes from an adult woman who had mild COVID-19 (a few samples of this study predate the infection). Cell type and time point are not known. CDR3 DNA sequence: TGTGCCACCAGTGATCAGAGCACAGGGGGGCAAGGCGAGCAGTACTTC. It translates to CATSDQSTGGQGEQYF.